This T cell receptor (beta chain) comes out of a study of metastatic and nonmetastatic thyroid tumors. Whole-study context: The authors compared repertoires across blood and tumor or nodule tissue from malignant and benign thyroid patients. Study results and caveats: It was reportedly found that TCR beta diversity was significantly higher in malignant thyroid tumors than in benign nodules, a difference seen in both blood and tumor samples.

In this sample, this clone turned up many times. Its antigen is not identified. Ahead of thyroid surgery, no patient had received treatment of any kind. As processed by the authors: What underpinned the distant-metastasis classifier for papillary thyroid cancer was the set of CDR3 differences across clinicopathological groups. TCRdb re-called clones from the PCR reads using MiXCR. TCRdb, rather than the study authors, made the V and J calls. The sample yields fewer than 40,000 clones, 20% to 30% seen once. The CDR3 loop spans 11 amino acids. Trimming took off 4 bases at V and 3 bases at J, with 7 bases between the two ends. Germline CDR1 and CDR2: SQVTM and ANQGSEA.

The sequence was collected from a female donor with papillary thyroid cancer or a benign thyroid nodule (not recorded which). Some clones in this sample may be carry-over from other donors' samples. The material sequenced was blood. The chain has TRBV29-1 and TRBJ2-7; D uncertain. The CDR3 region has the DNA TGCAGCGTTGGGATTGGCTACGAGCAGTACTTC. Its protein product is CSVGIGYEQYF.